The next 13 T cell receptor beta chains were all read from a single sample in a study of graft-versus-host responses after intestinal transplantation (dated by TCRdb to about 2021). Receptor amplification or capture employed the immunoSEQ multiplex PCR assay. This immuneACCESS table, as held by TCRdb, lists in-frame sequences with V and J called but not all clones. Of the missing ones, under half trace to an unresolved V gene in checked studies; the others have no known cause. In this sample the table shows about 39,000 clones, approximately 93% of which occur a single time. Approximately 20% of the sample goes to the ten largest clones. Their cognate antigens are unknown. Interpreted using the paper, the time point label stands for: cells obtained before transplantation from donor or recipient. Sample: unstimulated CD8+ T cells sorted from spleen or lymph node cells, taken before transplant. The receptors here all came from a human donor who was the organ donor for an intestinal transplant.

The chain joins TRBV28 to TRBJ2-3; 7 bases match TRBD2. The CDR3 is 16 residues long. CDR1 is MDHEN, CDR2 SYDVKM, per germline. The ends lost 1 base at V and 0 bases at J; junction bases unmatched: 4. The CDR3 region has the DNA TGTGCCAGCAGTTTATTGTTAGCGGGTAGCACAGATACGCAGTATTTT. This gives the protein CASSLLLAGSTDTQYF.

This chain's CDR3 is CASSRRGGLALTDTQYF. The CDR3 DNA reads as TGTGCCAGCAGCCGCCGTGGGGGGCTAGCTCTCACAGATACGCAGTATTTT. The chain is built from TRBV7-2 and TRBJ2-3, with D possibly being TRBD1 or TRBD2 (6 bases each). The CDR3 covers 17 residues. Germline V gene data show CDR1 as SGHTA and CDR2 as FQGNSA. The V end was cut by 5 bases, the J end by 2 bases, with 20 bases between.

Here the CDR3 reads CSVEDRGMGGNTIYF. The CDR3 nucleotides read TGCAGCGTTGAAGACAGGGGTATGGGAGGAAACACCATATATTTT. The rearrangement uses TRBV29-1 and TRBJ1-3, with D perhaps TRBD1 (6 bases). V lost 0 bases and J 4 bases, leaving 13 bases between the germline ends. Germline-derived CDR1 and CDR2 are SQVTM and ANQGSEA. The CDR3 runs to 15 residues.

CDR3: CASSSGPDTQYF. In DNA, the CDR3 is TGCGCCAGCAGCTCCGGGCCCGATACGCAGTATTTT. This chain links TRBV5-1 with TRBJ2-3; D remains unclear. The CDR3 loop spans 12 amino acids. Looked up from germline, CDR1 is SGHRS and CDR2 is YFSETQ. The V end was cut by 3 bases, the J end by 6 bases, with 8 bases between.

The V and J genes are TRBV11-2 and TRBJ2-1; the D gene could be TRBD1 or TRBD2 (5 bases each). Trimming removed 4 bases at V and 3 bases at J, with 10 bases between. This CDR3 is 14 amino acids long. CDR1 and CDR2 (germline): SGHAT, FQNNGV. The DNA for the CDR3 is TGTGCCAGCAGCTCATGGGACCACTACAATGAGCAGTTCTTC. Translated: CASSSWDHYNEQFF.

The CDR3 bases are TGCGCCAGCAGCGACCGACAGGGCTCCTACGAGCAGTACTTC. Translated: CASSDRQGSYEQYF. This chain joins TRBV5-1 and TRBJ2-7; TRBD1 matches 7 bases. CDR3 length: 14 amino acids. Germline CDR1 reads SGHRS; CDR2 reads YFSETQ. Unmatched junction bases numbered 4, after V lost 4 bases and J lost 0 bases.

V usage is TRBV28 and J usage is TRBJ1-3; D is undetermined. Germline loops: CDR1 MDHEN, CDR2 SYDVKM. V lost 3 bases and J 0 bases, leaving 9 bases between the germline ends. This CDR3 is built from 15 residues. CDR3 residues: CASSFGQFSGNTIYF. CDR3 DNA: TGTGCCAGCAGTTTCGGGCAGTTCTCTGGAAACACCATATATTTT.

The chain has TRBV6-6 and TRBJ2-1, with D unresolved. The CDR3 runs 13 residues. V dropped 5 bases and J dropped 4 bases, with 9 bases sitting between them. Germline CDR1 and CDR2: MNHNY and SVGAGI (reference sequence). This CDR3 is CASSTSDYNEQFF. CDR3 DNA sequence: TGTGCCAGCAGTACCAGCGATTACAATGAGCAGTTCTTC.

J is TRBJ2-5 and V is TRBV27; 10 bases match TRBD2. The germline CDR1 and CDR2 sequences are MNHEY and SMNVEV (reference sequence). CDR3 length: 14 amino acids. V shed 2 bases and J 3 bases; nucleotides not matched to a gene: 0. CDR3 sequence: CASSLGLAEETQYF. The CDR3 coding sequence is TGTGCCAGCAGTTTAGGACTAGCGGAAGAGACCCAGTACTTC.

The chain links TRBV7-8 to TRBJ2-2; D is ambiguous. CDR1 and CDR2 (germline): SGHVS, FQNEAQ. The germline V and J ends were trimmed by 3 bases and 7 bases, with 0 bases remaining between them. This CDR3 spans 10 amino acids. The CDR3 DNA is TGTGCCAGCAGCTTCGGGGAGCTGTTTTTT. Protein sequence: CASSFGELFF.

This chain joins TRBV28 and TRBJ2-7, with TRBD1 matching 8 bases. The CDR3 has 13 residues. V was pared by 6 bases and J by 6 bases, with 7 bases of the junction left unmatched. The germline CDR1 and CDR2 sequences are MDHEN and SYDVKM. CDR3 region: CASRATGGGEQYF. The CDR3 nucleotides are TGTGCCAGCAGAGCTACAGGGGGAGGCGAGCAGTACTTC.

Only a few counts were recorded for this clone. The genes are TRBV11-2 and TRBJ2-7, with D unresolved. The CDR3 consists of 14 residues. V was pared by 1 base and J by 1 base, with 8 bases between. Germline CDR1 reads SGHAT; CDR2 reads FQNNGV. Written as DNA, the CDR3 is TGTGCCAGCAGCTTAGCTGGTTCTTCCTACGAGCAGTACTTC. Translated, it gives CASSLAGSSYEQYF.

V and J are TRBV5-6 and TRBJ2-7; D gene unclear. Germline CDR1 reads SGHDT; CDR2 reads YYEEEE. This CDR3 region has 14 residues. The V end was cut by 2 bases, the J end by 3 bases, with 12 bases between. CDR3 residues: CASSLNRLIYEQYF. CDR3 coding DNA: TGTGCCAGCAGCTTAAACAGACTCATCTACGAGCAGTACTTC.